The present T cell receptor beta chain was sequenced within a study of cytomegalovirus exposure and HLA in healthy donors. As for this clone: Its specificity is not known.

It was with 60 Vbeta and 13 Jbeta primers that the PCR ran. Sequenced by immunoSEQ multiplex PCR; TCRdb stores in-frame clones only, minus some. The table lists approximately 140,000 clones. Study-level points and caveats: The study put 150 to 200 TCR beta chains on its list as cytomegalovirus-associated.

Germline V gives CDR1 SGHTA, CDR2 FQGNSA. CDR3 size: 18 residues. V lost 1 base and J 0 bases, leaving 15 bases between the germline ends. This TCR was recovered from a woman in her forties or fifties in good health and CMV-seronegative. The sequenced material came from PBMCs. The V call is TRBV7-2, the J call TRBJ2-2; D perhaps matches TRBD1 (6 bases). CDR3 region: CASSLDPARTANTGELFF. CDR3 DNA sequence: TGTGCCAGCAGCTTAGACCCAGCCAGGACAGCGAACACCGGGGAGCTGTTTTTT.